This T cell receptor (beta chain) derives from a study of blood T cells in healthy people across ages (dated by TCRdb to 2014 to 2015). Concerning the study at large: In model experiments, roughly one uniquely barcoded TCR beta cDNA molecule per two T cells was captured by template switching. The study analyzed two additional independent replicas of 1 million unique cDNA reads from the same blood draw for two donors, one aged 18 to 30 and one aged 80 or older. Four age groups were formed from the donors: young (average approximately 16 years), middle-aged (around 41), aged (roughly 58) and long-lived (more than 75). To avoid experimental bias, donors of different ages were spread randomly across the sequencing lanes. To track age-related changes in TCR beta repertoire diversity, the study relied on deep sequencing normalized with unique cDNA molecular identifiers. The paper's findings and limits, for the study overall: Because the CMV infection status of the donors was unknown, age-related changes in expanded clonotypes may potentially have been confounded. Observed TCR beta diversity correlated strongly with the percentage of naive T cells measured by flow cytometry. Compared with the aged group, the long-lived group had more naive CD4+ T cells, fewer expanded clones and increased TCR diversity, suggesting age selection. Bulk unsorted PBMC profiling prevented conclusive comparison of naive and antigen-experienced compartments. Estimates of total diversity from one million sequenced T cells were regarded as lower bounds and underestimates. Observed TCR beta diversity per million T cells fell roughly linearly with age, and a significant reduction was already apparent by age approximately 40.

Details on this clonotype: The antigen it binds to is not known. No clone much larger than this one lies a single base away; base qualities are absent.

Libraries were constructed by 5' RACE. TCRdb records Illumina HiSeq 2500 as the sequencer. A second roughly 7 to 12 cycle PCR used a sample-barcoded 5' primer and a J-beta primer mix. A unique molecular identifier was introduced onto each TCR beta cDNA molecule by a template-switch 5' adaptor carrying 12 random nucleotides. Each sample yielded at least 3 million CDR3-containing paired-end reads. First-strand cDNA synthesis was performed from all RNA using the Mint cDNA synthesis kit, with priming by a TRBC-specific oligonucleotide. Following uracil-DNA glycosylase treatment, a first 18-cycle PCR with universal primers M1SS and BC2_uni_R was performed on all cDNA. As for the authors' bioinformatics: Each sample was normalized by randomly selecting 1 million high-quality reads, each carrying a distinct molecular identifier. Instead of being binned into consensus sequences, reads that shared molecular identifiers were thrown out. MiTCR, set to a Q25 quality threshold and the strictest error-elimination algorithm, was used for CDR3 identification, clonotype clustering and error correction. A nonparametric unseen species model using Euler transformation provided a lower-bound estimate of total TCR beta diversity. TCRdb took the public reads, trimmed them with fastp at Q25, ran MiXCR for clone calling and kept in-frame beta chains. Rows matching on CDR3 protein sequence are summarized as one entry with the most common DNA and genes. TCRdb's processing, not the study's, gives the V and J calls here. Within this sample are hundreds of thousands of distinct CDR3 sequences, with approximately 59% of them counted one time only. The ten most abundant clones make up 30% to 40% of the sample.

The CDR3 covers 13 residues, taking in both the cysteine and the phenylalanine. Only the CDR3 region is kept as DNA, spanning 39 bases read in frame from base 1. According to the germline V gene (reference sequence), CDR1 reads MNHNY and CDR2 reads SVGAGI. The V and J ends are trimmed by 7 bases and 6 bases, leaving 15 bases between them. The donors were roughly 39 Caucasian individuals from Russia, aged about 6 to 95 years, who were systemically healthy. Approximately 11 milliliters of peripheral blood were drawn from each donor into EDTA-treated Vacutainer tubes. Ficoll-Paque density-gradient centrifugation was used to isolate PBMCs, with at least 6.5 million per sample. Trizol reagent was used to extract total RNA from PBMCs, with at least 5.5 micrograms per sample. For every donor, flow cytometry on a PBMC aliquot measured the percentage of naive CD45RAhigh/CD27high T cells.

The sequence joins TRBV6-6 to TRBJ1-1, with a tentative D gene TRBD1 over 5 matching bases. The sample taken for sequencing was blood. This TCR was sampled from a man aged 60 to 69 in good health. The nucleotide sequence reads as follows: TGTGCCAGCACCGAGTCGAGGGGAGCTGAAGCTTTCTTT. It is translated as CASTESRGAEAFF.